A single sample gave rise to the 12 T cell receptor beta chains below, sequenced in a study of blood T cell repertoires in COVID-19. The protocol was immunoSEQ multiplex PCR, while the TCRdb copy is restricted to in-frame clones and leaves out a portion. The table has roughly 250,000 clones, more than 65% seen once. Input material: peripheral blood. The receptors come from a woman aged 40-49 years with active or convalescent COVID-19.

This clone turned up a few times. This chain links TRBV4-1 with TRBJ1-4; D not resolved. From germline, CDR1 is MGHRA and CDR2 YSYEKL. V was shortened by 0 bases and J by 6 bases, with 14 bases between the two germline ends. This CDR3 spans 16 amino acids. The CDR3 spells CASSQDGGGFDEKLFF. CDR3 coding DNA: TGCGCCAGCAGCCAAGATGGAGGAGGGTTTGATGAAAAACTGTTTTTT.

The genes are TRBV11-2 and TRBJ2-1; the match to TRBD1 covers 10 bases. V dropped 6 bases and J dropped 1; count of bases not matched to a gene: 9. Germline CDR1 and CDR2: SGHAT and FQNNGV. This CDR3 has 17 residues. CDR3 region: CASSWGTGATSYNEQFF. CDR3 coding DNA: TGTGCCAGCAGTTGGGGGACAGGGGCGACATCCTACAATGAGCAGTTCTTC.

The chain links TRBV11-2 to TRBJ1-6, with a tentative D call TRBD1 (5 bases). The CDR3 loop spans 17 amino acids. Looked up from germline, CDR1 is SGHAT and CDR2 is FQNNGV. V lost 1 base and J 0 bases, leaving 10 bases between the germline ends. As DNA, the CDR3 is TGTGCCAGCAGCTTAGGAAGGGGAAGCTCCTATAATTCACCCCTCCACTTT. It is translated as CASSLGRGSSYNSPLHF.

The J gene is TRBJ2-5, the V gene TRBV6-1, with TRBD1 matching 10 bases. CDR3 length: 17 residues. Trimming cost V 3 bases and J 4 bases; bases outside gene matches: 11. Germline assignment: CDR1 MNHNS and CDR2 SASEGT. In DNA form, the CDR3 reads TGTGCCAGCAGTGACCTGGCCGGACAGGGGGTCGTAGAGACCCAGTACTTC. It is translated as CASSDLAGQGVVETQYF.

Only one count was recorded for this clone. The chain couples TRBV2 to TRBJ2-5; 9 bases are shared with TRBD1. Germline V lookup: CDR1 SNHLY, CDR2 FYNNEI. CDR3 length equals 12 residues. V shed 6 bases and J 13 bases; nucleotides not matched to a gene: 9. CDR3 loop: CASRGNRDRVYF. CDR3 nucleotide sequence: TGTGCCAGCAGAGGGAACCGGGACAGGGTGTACTTC.

The CDR3 spells CASRGKGHYPPSTNEKLFF. The CDR3 DNA reads TGTGCCAGCAGGGGAAAAGGACACTATCCGCCCTCAACTAATGAAAAACTGTTTTTT. The chain carries TRBV21-1 and TRBJ1-4; the table's D gene call, TRBD1, was not cross checked with the DNA. TRBV21-1 represents a pseudogene. The CDR3 is made up of 19 amino acids.

V is TRBV11-1 and J is TRBJ2-3; TRBD1 is a possible D gene (5 bases). V was trimmed by 4 bases and J by 5 bases, leaving 13 bases between them. The CDR3 covers 14 residues. Per germline, CDR1 SGHAT and CDR2 FQDESV (reference sequence). This CDR3 is CASSSTPRVDTQYF. The CDR3 DNA is TGTGCCAGCAGCTCCACACCCAGGGTAGATACGCAGTATTTT.

This sequence joins TRBV6-6 and TRBJ1-5, with unresolved D. V gave up 2 bases and J gave up 2 bases, with 4 bases separating them. The CDR3 has 13 amino acids. The germline CDR1 and CDR2 sequences are MNHNY and SVGAGI (reference sequence). CDR3 DNA sequence: TGTGCCAGCAGTTACCTCGGCAATCAGCCCCAGCATTTT. This gives the protein CASSYLGNQPQHF.

This sequence joins TRBV19 and TRBJ1-6; D gene ambiguous. The CDR3 has 16 amino acids. From germline, CDR1 is LNHDA and CDR2 SQIVND (reference sequence). Trimming cost V 6 bases and J 0 bases, with 12 bases left between them. CDR3 sequence (DNA): TGTGCCAGTAGGCTCGGGGATAGCTCCTATAATTCACCCCTCCACTTT. Translation: CASRLGDSSYNSPLHF.

The CDR3 coding sequence is TGTGCCAGCAGCCAAGGGACAGGGAGCCAAGAGACCCAGTACTTC. Translated, it gives CASSQGTGSQETQYF. The chain recombines TRBV5-4 with TRBJ2-5; 9 bases agree with TRBD1. With V trimmed by 4 bases and J by 1 base, 5 bases remained unmatched. CDR1 and CDR2 (germline): SGHNT, YYREEE (reference sequence). CDR3 length: 15 amino acids.

The chain couples TRBV11-1 to TRBJ2-1, with a weak D call TRBD1 (5 bases). CDR1 and CDR2 from the germline V gene are SGHAT and FQDESV (reference sequence). The CDR3 loop spans 13 amino acids. Trimming stripped 4 bases from V and 4 bases from J, with 8 bases between. The CDR3 sequence: CASSYDRYNEQFF. The CDR3 DNA reads as TGTGCCAGCAGCTACGACAGATACAATGAGCAGTTCTTC.

This chain uses TRBV5-1 with TRBJ2-2, with D possibly matching TRBD1 (6 bases). Per the germline V gene, CDR1 is SGHRS and CDR2 is YFSETQ. The V and J ends lost 1 base and 6 bases respectively, with 10 bases between them. The length of the CDR3 is 14 residues. For the CDR3, the DNA is TGCGCCAGCAGCTTGACAGGGCAGTCCGGGGAGCTGTTTTTT. The encoded protein is CASSLTGQSGELFF.